One and the same sample provided the 9 T cell receptor beta chains below, sequenced in a study of technical replicates of blood from several donors. The protocol was immunoSEQ multiplex PCR, while the TCRdb copy is restricted to in-frame clones and leaves out a portion. The sample yields under 85,000 clones, roughly 97% seen once. Sequencing input: T cells isolated from PBMCs. The receptors were gathered from a human donor in good health.

This chain connects TRBV4-3 to TRBJ1-1; D gene uncertain. The CDR3 covers 17 residues. Deletions cut 4 bases from V and 4 bases from J, with 22 bases between. The germline CDR1 and CDR2 sequences are LGHNA and YSLEER. The CDR3 DNA sequence: TGCGCCAGCAGCCCACTGCACAAAACGGAGGGATTCACTGAAGCTTTCTTT. It specifies CASSPLHKTEGFTEAFF.

In its sample, this clone was seen once. J is TRBJ2-7 and V is TRBV6-5; unclear D gene. The V gene's germline CDR1 is MNHEY and CDR2 SVGAGI. The germline V and J ends were trimmed by 6 bases and 5 bases, with 14 bases remaining between them. The CDR3 spans 13 residues. CDR3 DNA sequence: TGTGCCAGCAGCAACAACCGAGGCAACGAGCAGTACTTC. It yields the protein CASSNNRGNEQYF.

This chain uses TRBV27 with TRBJ1-5, with D possibly being TRBD1 (5 bases). Per germline, CDR1 MNHEY and CDR2 SMNVEV (reference sequence). Trimming took off 6 bases at V and 4 bases at J, with 10 bases between the two ends. The CDR3 length is 13 residues. CDR3 DNA sequence: TGTGCCAGCAGGTTCGGGGGGAATCAGCCCCAGCATTTT. Protein sequence: CASRFGGNQPQHF.

V gene TRBV7-2 combines with J gene TRBJ2-1; no reliable D call. The CDR3 length is 12 residues. V lost 2 bases and J 10 bases, leaving 9 bases between the germline ends. Germline V CDR1 and CDR2: SGHTA, FQGNSA. The DNA for the CDR3 is TGTGCCAGCAGCTTATCGGTTTTAGAGCAGTTCTTC. This translates into CASSLSVLEQFF.

The chain joins TRBV11-2 to TRBJ1-1; D is uncertain. The CDR3 totals 14 residues. Germline V lookup: CDR1 SGHAT, CDR2 FQNNGV. V was trimmed by 6 bases and J by 8 bases, leaving 19 bases between them. This CDR3 reads CASRFSDIPTEAFF. DNA for the CDR3: TGTGCCAGCAGGTTTTCCGACATACCCACGGAAGCTTTCTTT.

The genes are TRBV4-1 and TRBJ2-7; TRBD2 matches at 9 bases. This CDR3 region has 15 residues. Per the germline V gene, CDR1 is MGHRA and CDR2 is YSYEKL. The J segment lost 4 bases and the V segment lost 3 bases, leaving 7 bases of the junction unmatched. The CDR3 is CASSQKSGRNYEQYF. DNA for the CDR3: TGCGCCAGCAGCCAGAAGAGCGGGAGGAATTACGAGCAGTACTTC.

The chain has TRBV6-5 and TRBJ1-4; D may be TRBD1 (6 bases). Per the germline V gene, CDR1 is MNHEY and CDR2 is SVGAGI. Between the trimmed V and J ends, which lost 5 bases and 2 bases, there was a span of 9 bases. The CDR3 extends over 14 amino acids. The CDR3 protein is CASSRQETNEKLFF. The CDR3 DNA sequence: TGTGCCAGCAGTCGACAGGAGACTAATGAAAAACTGTTTTTT.

V usage is TRBV5-1 and J usage is TRBJ2-7, with 9 bases matching TRBD1. The CDR3 runs 15 residues. CDR1 and CDR2 (germline): SGHRS, YFSETQ. V lost 3 bases, J lost 4 bases, and 8 bases stayed unmatched. This chain's CDR3 is CASSWTGTGSYEQYF. CDR3 in DNA: TGCGCCAGCAGCTGGACCGGGACAGGGAGTTACGAGCAGTACTTC.

This chain uses TRBV7-8 with TRBJ2-7; 7 positions match TRBD2. The junction had 4 bases not matched to a gene; V was cut back by 8 bases and J by 3 bases. From germline, CDR1 is SGHVS and CDR2 FQNEAQ. This CDR3 is 12 amino acids long. The CDR3 DNA sequence: TGTGCCAGCTGCCGGGGGGACTACGAGCAGTACTTC. Translated, it gives CASCRGDYEQYF.